This T cell receptor (beta chain) was observed in a study of blood T cell repertoires in COVID-19. Study summary: There were acute and convalescent COVID-19 samples, and they came from the United States, Italy and Spain. PBMCs, B-cell-depleted T cells, or T cells provided the cDNA or gDNA that made up the material.

One Seattle source followed patients from active infection through their disease course. Looked up from germline, CDR1 is ENHRY and CDR2 is SYGVKD. V lost 4 bases and J 3 bases, leaving 7 bases between the germline ends. The CDR3 runs 13 residues. Original processing notes: For nucleated cells, counts were estimated from reference gene primer amplification. The method was immunoSEQ multiplex PCR; TCRdb's version includes in-frame clones alone and lacks a portion of them. D and trimming come from the DNA, and the V and J calls and clone size come from that table. In the table there are some 240,000 clones, 92% of which are singletons.

J is TRBJ1-5 and V is TRBV10-3; D might be TRBD1 (6 bases). Material: peripheral blood. This receptor was obtained from a man in his fifties or sixties with COVID-19, enrolled during active disease. The CDR3 is CAISVGANQPQHF. In DNA form, the CDR3 reads TGTGCCATCAGTGTGGGGGCCAATCAGCCCCAGCATTTT.